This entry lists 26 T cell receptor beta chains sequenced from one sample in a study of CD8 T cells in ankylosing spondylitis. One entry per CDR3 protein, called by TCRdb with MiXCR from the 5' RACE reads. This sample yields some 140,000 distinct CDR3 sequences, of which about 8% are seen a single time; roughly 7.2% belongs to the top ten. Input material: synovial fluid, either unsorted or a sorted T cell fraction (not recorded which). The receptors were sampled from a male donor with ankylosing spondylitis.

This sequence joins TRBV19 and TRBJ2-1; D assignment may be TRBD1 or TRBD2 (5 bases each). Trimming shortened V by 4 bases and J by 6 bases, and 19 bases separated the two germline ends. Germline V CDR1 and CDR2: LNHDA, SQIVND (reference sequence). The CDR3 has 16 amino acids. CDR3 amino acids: CASSKEAVLGANEQFF. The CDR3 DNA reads TGTGCCAGTAGTAAGGAGGCCGTCCTCGGGGCCAATGAGCAGTTCTTC. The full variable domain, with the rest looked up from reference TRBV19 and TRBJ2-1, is DGGITQSPKYLFRKEGQNVTLSCEQNLNHDAMYWYRQDPGQGLRLIYYSQIVNDFQKGDIAEGYSVSREKKESFPLTVTSAQKNPTAFYLCASSKEAVLGANEQFFGPGTRLTVL.

This chain's CDR3 is CASSSSTAQETQYF. CDR3 in DNA: TGTGCCAGCAGTTCCTCGACAGCCCAGGAGACCCAGTACTTC. The chain uses TRBV6-5 and TRBJ2-5, with a weak D call TRBD1 (5 bases). Trimming cost V 4 bases and J 5 bases, with 14 bases left between them. The length of the CDR3 is 14 residues. Germline loops: CDR1 MNHEY, CDR2 SVGAGI.

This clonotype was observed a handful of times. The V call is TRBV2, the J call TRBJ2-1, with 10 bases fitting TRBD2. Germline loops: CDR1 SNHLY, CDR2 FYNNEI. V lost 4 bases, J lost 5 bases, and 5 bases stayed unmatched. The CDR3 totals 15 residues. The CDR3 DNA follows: TGTGCCAGCAGTGTTGAGCTAGCGGGAGACAATGAGCAGTTCTTC. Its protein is CASSVELAGDNEQFF.

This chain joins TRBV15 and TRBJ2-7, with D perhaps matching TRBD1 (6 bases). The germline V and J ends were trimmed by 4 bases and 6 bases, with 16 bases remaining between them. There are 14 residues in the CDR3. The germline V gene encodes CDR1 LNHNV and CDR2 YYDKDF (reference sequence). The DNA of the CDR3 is TGTGCCACCAGCACCGTTTACAGGGTGGGCGAGCAGTACTTC. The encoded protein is CATSTVYRVGEQYF.

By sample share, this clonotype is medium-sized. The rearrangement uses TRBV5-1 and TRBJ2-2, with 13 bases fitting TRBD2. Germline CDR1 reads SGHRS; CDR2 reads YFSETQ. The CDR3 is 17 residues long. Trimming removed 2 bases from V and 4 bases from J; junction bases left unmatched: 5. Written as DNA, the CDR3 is TGCGCCAGCAGCTTTGGACTAGCGGGAGTCCCCACCGGGGAGCTGTTTTTT. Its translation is CASSFGLAGVPTGELFF.

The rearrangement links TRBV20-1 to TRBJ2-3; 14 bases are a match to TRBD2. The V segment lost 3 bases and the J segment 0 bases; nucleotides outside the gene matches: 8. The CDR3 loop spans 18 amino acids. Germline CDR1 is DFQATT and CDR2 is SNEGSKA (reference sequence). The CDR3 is CSASPATSGGASTDTQYF. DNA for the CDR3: TGCAGTGCTAGCCCGGCGACTAGCGGGGGGGCTAGCACAGATACGCAGTATTTT.

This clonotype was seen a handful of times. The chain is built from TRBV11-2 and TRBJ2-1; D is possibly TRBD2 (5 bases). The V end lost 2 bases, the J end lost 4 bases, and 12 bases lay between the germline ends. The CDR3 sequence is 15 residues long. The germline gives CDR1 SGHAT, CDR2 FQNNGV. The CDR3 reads CASSLRGPSYNEQFF. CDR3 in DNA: TGTGCCAGCAGCTTAAGAGGGCCCAGTTACAATGAGCAGTTCTTC.

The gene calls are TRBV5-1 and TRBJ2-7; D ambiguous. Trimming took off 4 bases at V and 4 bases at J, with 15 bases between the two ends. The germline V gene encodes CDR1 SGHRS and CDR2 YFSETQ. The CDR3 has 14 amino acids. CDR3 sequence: CASSPPWGGYEQYF. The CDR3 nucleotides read TGCGCCAGCAGCCCCCCCTGGGGTGGGTACGAGCAGTACTTC.

CDR3 residues: CATSGSGNTIYF. The CDR3 nucleotides read TGTGCCACCTCAGGGTCAGGAAACACCATATATTTT. This sequence joins TRBV12-3 or TRBV12-4 and TRBJ1-3; TRBD1 is a possible D gene (5 bases). The CDR3 spans 12 residues. V was trimmed by 10 bases and J by 4 bases, leaving 11 bases between them.

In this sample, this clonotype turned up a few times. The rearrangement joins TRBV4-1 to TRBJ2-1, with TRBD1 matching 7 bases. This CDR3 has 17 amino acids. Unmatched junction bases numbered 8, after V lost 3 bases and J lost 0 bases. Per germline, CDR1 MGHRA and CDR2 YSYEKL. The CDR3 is CASSHDLGQRSYNEQFF. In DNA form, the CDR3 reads TGCGCCAGCAGCCATGACCTGGGACAGCGCTCCTACAATGAGCAGTTCTTC.

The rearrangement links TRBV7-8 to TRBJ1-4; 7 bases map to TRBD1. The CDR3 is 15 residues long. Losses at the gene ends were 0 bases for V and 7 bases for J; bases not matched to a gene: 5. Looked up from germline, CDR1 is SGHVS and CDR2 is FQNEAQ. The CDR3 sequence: CASSLARAGGEKLFF. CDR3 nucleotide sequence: TGTGCCAGCAGCTTAGCTAGGGCAGGGGGTGAAAAACTGTTTTTT. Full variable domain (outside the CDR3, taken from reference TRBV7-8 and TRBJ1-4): GAGVSQSPRYKVAKRGQDVALRCDPISGHVSLFWYQQALGQGPEFLTYFQNEAQLDKSGLPSDRFFAERPEGSVSTLKIQRTQQEDSAVYLCASSLARAGGEKLFFGSGTQLSVL.

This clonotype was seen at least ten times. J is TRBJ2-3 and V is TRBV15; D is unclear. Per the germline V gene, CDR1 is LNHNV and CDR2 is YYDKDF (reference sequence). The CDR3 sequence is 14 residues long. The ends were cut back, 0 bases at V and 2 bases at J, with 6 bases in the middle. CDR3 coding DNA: TGTGCCACCAGCAGAGAGCCCATCACAGATACGCAGTATTTT. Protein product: CATSREPITDTQYF.

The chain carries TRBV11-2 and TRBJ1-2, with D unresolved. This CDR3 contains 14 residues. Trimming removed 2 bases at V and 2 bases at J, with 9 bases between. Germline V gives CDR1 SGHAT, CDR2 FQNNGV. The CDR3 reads CASSLIPLNYGYTF. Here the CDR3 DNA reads TGTGCCAGCAGCTTAATCCCATTAAACTATGGCTACACCTTC.

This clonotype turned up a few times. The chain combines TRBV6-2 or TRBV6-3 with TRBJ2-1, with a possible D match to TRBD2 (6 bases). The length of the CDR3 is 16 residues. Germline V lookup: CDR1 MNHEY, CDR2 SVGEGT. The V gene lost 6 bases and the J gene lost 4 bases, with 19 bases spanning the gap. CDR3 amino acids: CASSRFGGVVYNEQFF. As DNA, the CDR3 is TGTGCCAGCAGCCGTTTCGGGGGAGTAGTTTACAATGAGCAGTTCTTC.

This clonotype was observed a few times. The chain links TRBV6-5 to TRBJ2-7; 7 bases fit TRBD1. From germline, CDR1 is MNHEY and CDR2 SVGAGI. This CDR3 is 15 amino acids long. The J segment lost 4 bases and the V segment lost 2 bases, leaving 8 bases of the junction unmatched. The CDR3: CASSYETGSLYEQYF. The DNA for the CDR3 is TGTGCCAGCAGTTACGAGACAGGGAGTTTATACGAGCAGTACTTC.

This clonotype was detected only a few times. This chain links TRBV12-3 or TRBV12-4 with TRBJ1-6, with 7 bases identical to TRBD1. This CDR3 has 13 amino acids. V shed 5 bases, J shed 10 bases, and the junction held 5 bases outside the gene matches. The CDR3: CASSRDSASPLHF. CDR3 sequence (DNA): TGTGCCAGCAGTAGGGACAGTGCCTCACCCCTCCACTTT.

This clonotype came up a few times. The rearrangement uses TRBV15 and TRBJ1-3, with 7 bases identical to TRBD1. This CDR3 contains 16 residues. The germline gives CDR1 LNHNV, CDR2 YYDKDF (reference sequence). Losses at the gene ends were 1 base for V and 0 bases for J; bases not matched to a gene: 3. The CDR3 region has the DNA TGTGCCACCAGCAGAGGAGGGGGCACCTCTGGAAACACCATATATTTT. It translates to CATSRGGGTSGNTIYF.

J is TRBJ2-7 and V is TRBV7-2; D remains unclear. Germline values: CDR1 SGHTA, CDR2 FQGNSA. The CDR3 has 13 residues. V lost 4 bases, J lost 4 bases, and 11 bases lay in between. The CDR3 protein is CASSSLTLYEQYF. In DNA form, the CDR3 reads TGTGCCAGCAGCTCCCTGACCTTGTACGAGCAGTACTTC.

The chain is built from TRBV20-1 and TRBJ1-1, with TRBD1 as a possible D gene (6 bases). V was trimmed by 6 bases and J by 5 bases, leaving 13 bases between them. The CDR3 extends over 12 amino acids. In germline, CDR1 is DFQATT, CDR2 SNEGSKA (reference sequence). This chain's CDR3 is CSATGIATEAFF. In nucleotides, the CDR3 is TGCAGTGCCACAGGGATCGCTACTGAAGCTTTCTTT.

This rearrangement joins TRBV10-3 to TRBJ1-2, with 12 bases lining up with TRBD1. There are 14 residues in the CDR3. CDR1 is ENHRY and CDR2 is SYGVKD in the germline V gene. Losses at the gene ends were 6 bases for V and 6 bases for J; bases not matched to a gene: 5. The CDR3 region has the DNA TGTGCCATCAGGGGGACAGGGGGCGATGATGGCTACACCTTC. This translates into CAIRGTGGDDGYTF.

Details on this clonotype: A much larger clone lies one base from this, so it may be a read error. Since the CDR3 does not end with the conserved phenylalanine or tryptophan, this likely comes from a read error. CDR3 region: CSAKGDLNTGELFL. CDR3 in DNA: TGCAGTGCTAAGGGGGATCTGAACACCGGGGAGCTGTTTCTT. This rearrangement joins TRBV20-1 to TRBJ2-2, with D maybe TRBD1 (6 bases). Trimming pared 4 bases from V and 1 base from J, leaving 10 bases between. The CDR3 runs 14 residues. The germline V gene has CDR1 DFQATT and CDR2 SNEGSKA (reference sequence).

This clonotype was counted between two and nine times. CDR3 amino acids: CASSPRGSGSVNEQFF. In DNA, the CDR3 is TGTGCCAGCAGTCCCCGGGGTAGCGGGAGTGTAAATGAGCAGTTCTTC. The V gene is TRBV6-2 or TRBV6-3, the J gene TRBJ2-1; TRBD2 matches 9 bases. With 5 bases clipped from V and 7 bases from J, the junction kept 12 bases outside the gene matches. CDR3 size: 16 residues. The germline V gene has CDR1 MNHEY and CDR2 SVGEGT.

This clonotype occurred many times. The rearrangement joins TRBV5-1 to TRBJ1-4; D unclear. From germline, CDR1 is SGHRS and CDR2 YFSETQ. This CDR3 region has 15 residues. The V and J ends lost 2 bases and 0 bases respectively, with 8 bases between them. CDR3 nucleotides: TGCGCCAGCAGCTTCCAGGCCGCAACTAATGAAAAACTGTTTTTT. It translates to CASSFQAATNEKLFF.

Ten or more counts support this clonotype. The CDR3 region is CSARSGTGRNTEAFF. CDR3 coding DNA: TGCAGTGCTAGATCCGGGACAGGGAGGAACACTGAAGCTTTCTTT. The chain combines TRBV20-1 with TRBJ1-1; 9 nucleotides agree with TRBD1. This CDR3 is built from 15 residues. V lost 2 bases to trimming and J lost 1 base; unmatched junction nucleotides: 5. CDR1 is DFQATT and CDR2 is SNEGSKA in the germline V gene (reference sequence).

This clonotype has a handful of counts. The CDR3 bases are TGTGCCAGCAGCGGGACTAGTCAGGCAGATACGCAGTATTTT. Translated: CASSGTSQADTQYF. The rearrangement uses TRBV3-1 and TRBJ2-3; 8 bases agree with TRBD2. V lost 5 bases to trimming and J lost 4 bases; unmatched junction nucleotides: 5. The germline V gene has CDR1 LGHDT and CDR2 YNNKEL (reference sequence). CDR3 size: 14 residues.

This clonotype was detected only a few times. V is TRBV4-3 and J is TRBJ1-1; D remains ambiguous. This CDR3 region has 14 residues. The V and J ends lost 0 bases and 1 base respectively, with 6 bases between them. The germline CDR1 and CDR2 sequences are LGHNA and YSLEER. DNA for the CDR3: TGCGCCAGCAGCCAAGATCGGAGGAACACTGAAGCTTTCTTT. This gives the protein CASSQDRRNTEAFF.